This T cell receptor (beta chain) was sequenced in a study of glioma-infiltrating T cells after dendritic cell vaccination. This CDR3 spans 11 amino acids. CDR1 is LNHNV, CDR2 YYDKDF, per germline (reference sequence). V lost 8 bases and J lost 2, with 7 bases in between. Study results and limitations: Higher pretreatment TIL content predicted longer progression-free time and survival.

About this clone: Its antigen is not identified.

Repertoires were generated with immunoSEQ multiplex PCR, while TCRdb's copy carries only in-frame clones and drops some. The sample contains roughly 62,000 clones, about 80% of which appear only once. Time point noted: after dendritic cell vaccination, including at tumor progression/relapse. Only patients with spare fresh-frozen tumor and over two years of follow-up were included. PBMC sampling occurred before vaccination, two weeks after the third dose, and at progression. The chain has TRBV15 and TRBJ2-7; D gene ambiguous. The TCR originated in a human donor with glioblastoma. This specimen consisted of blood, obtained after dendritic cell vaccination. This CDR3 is CATGPPYEQYF. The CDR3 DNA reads TGTGCCACCGGGCCCCCCTACGAGCAGTACTTC. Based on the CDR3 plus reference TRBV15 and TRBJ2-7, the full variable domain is DAMVIQNPRYQVTQFGKPVTLSCSQTLNHNVMYWYQQKSSQAPKLLFHYYDKDFNNEADTPDNFQSRRPNTSFCFLDIRSPGLGDTAMYLCATGPPYEQYFGPGTRLTVT.